This entry lists 11 T cell receptor beta chains sequenced from one sample in a study of low-dose radiotherapy and immunotherapy resistance in tumors. TRAV- and TRBV-specific primers were used for first-strand cDNA, which covered alpha and beta chains. Over about 19 PCR cycles, TCRs were amplified from a constant-region primer and V-primer adapter. One entry per CDR3 protein results from TCRdb running MiXCR on the reads. The table records about 35,000 distinct CDR3 sequences, around 20% of them present only once. Sample time point: after trial treatment. Treatment specified: LDRT plus nivolumab, ipilimumab, low-dose cyclophosphamide and aspirin (RACIN trial). The sample in question was PBMCs, obtained after low-dose radiotherapy plus immunotherapy. Receptors were obtained from a female donor with ovarian cancer.

Regarding this clonotype: A read error likely explains this, since a far larger clone differs by one base. The genes are TRBV6-6 and TRBJ2-1, with a tentative D call TRBD2 (5 bases). Germline V gives CDR1 MNHNY, CDR2 SVGAGI (reference sequence). Trimming shortened V by 0 bases and J by 13 bases, and 22 bases separated the two germline ends. The CDR3 is 16 residues long. The CDR3 sequence is CASSYSPSWAKNIQFF. CDR3 bases: TGTGCCAGCAGTTACTCGCCTAGCTGGGCCAAAAACATTCAGTTCTTC.

This chain joins TRBV7-2 and TRBJ2-7, with a weak D call TRBD1 (5 bases). The CDR3 sequence is 13 residues long. The V gene's germline CDR1 is SGHTA and CDR2 FQGNSA. V lost 5 bases and J 4 bases, leaving 12 bases between the germline ends. CDR3: CASSPRAGYEQYF. The CDR3 nucleotides are TGTGCCAGCAGCCCCCGGGCAGGGTACGAGCAGTACTTC.

Comments on this clonotype: A read error is likely here: a far larger clone is one base away. The rearrangement links TRBV9 to TRBJ1-1; D unresolved. Per the germline V gene, CDR1 is SGDLS and CDR2 is YYNGEE. There are 12 residues in the CDR3. Trimming removed 5 bases from V and 6 bases from J, with 11 bases in between. The CDR3 protein is CASSQTGSEAFF. The CDR3 DNA follows: TGTGCCAGCAGTCAGACGGGGTCTGAAGCTTTCTTT. Complete variable domain (other parts from reference TRBV9 and TRBJ1-1): DSGVTQTPKHLITATGQRVTLRCSPRSGDLSVYWYQQSLDQGLQFLIQYYNGEERAKGNILERFSAQQFPDLHSELNLSSLELGDSALYFCASSQTGSEAFFGQGTRLTVV.

Ten or more counts support this clonotype. The genes are TRBV7-4 and TRBJ2-1, with 7 bases identical to TRBD2. Losses at the gene ends were 5 bases for V and 12 bases for J; bases not matched to a gene: 4. This CDR3 comprises 11 residues. Germline V CDR1 and CDR2: SGHVT, SQSDAQ. The CDR3 DNA is TGTGCCAGCAGCCCCAGGGAGGGGCAGTTCTTC. It yields the protein CASSPREGQFF.

This clonotype occurred many times. The chain joins TRBV24-1 to TRBJ2-7; tentatively, D is TRBD1 or TRBD2 (5 bases each). Germline CDR1 is KGHDR and CDR2 is SFDVKD. Trimming cost V 4 bases and J 2 bases, with 14 bases left between them. The CDR3 spans 15 residues. The CDR3 loop is CATSDPRDGPYEQYF. The CDR3 nucleotides are TGTGCCACCAGTGACCCCCGGGACGGTCCCTACGAGCAGTACTTC.

This clonotype is medium-sized in the sample. This chain connects TRBV9 to TRBJ2-1, with 10 bases that match TRBD2. The CDR3 sequence is 16 residues long. The germline V gene has CDR1 SGDLS and CDR2 YYNGEE. Trimming at V came to 3 bases and at J to 1 base, leaving 4 bases not matched to a gene. CDR3 sequence reads: CASSAASGSSYNEQFF. The CDR3 nucleotides are TGTGCCAGCAGCGCCGCTAGCGGGAGTTCCTACAATGAGCAGTTCTTC.

The genes are TRBV5-6 and TRBJ1-2, with D perhaps matching TRBD1 (6 bases). Per the germline V gene, CDR1 is SGHDT and CDR2 is YYEEEE. Trimming cost V 0 bases and J 3 bases, with 12 bases left between them. This CDR3 has 15 residues. The CDR3: CASSLGRTAYYGYTF. The CDR3, as DNA: TGTGCCAGCAGCTTGGGGCGGACAGCGTACTATGGCTACACCTTC.

This clonotype was found many times. The chain recombines TRBV10-1 with TRBJ2-2, with TRBD1 matching over 8 bases. The V gene end was trimmed by 8 bases and the J gene end by 3 bases; junction bases not matched to a gene: 2. Germline CDR1 is WNHNN and CDR2 is SYGVQD (reference sequence). This CDR3 comprises 13 residues. CDR3 sequence (DNA): TGCGCCAGCGCGGACAGGGACACCGGGGAGCTGTTTTTT. Its protein is CASADRDTGELFF.

This clonotype ranks as medium-sized. This chain joins TRBV28 and TRBJ1-1; D remains ambiguous. V lost 4 bases to trimming and J lost 0 bases, with 6 bases between them. Looked up from germline, CDR1 is MDHEN and CDR2 is SYDVKM. CDR3 length equals 13 residues. CDR3 sequence: CASSSGLNTEAFF. CDR3 nucleotide sequence: TGTGCCAGCAGTTCAGGACTGAACACTGAAGCTTTCTTT.

This clonotype occurred many times. This chain joins TRBV5-1 and TRBJ1-1; D is unclear. The V end lost 4 bases, the J end lost 4 bases, and 11 bases lay between the germline ends. CDR3 length: 13 residues. Germline V gene sequence: CDR1 SGHRS, CDR2 YFSETQ. CDR3 residues: CASSVNKGTEAFF. The CDR3 DNA reads TGCGCCAGCAGCGTGAACAAGGGCACTGAAGCTTTCTTT.

This clonotype was seen at least ten times. The gene calls are TRBV9 and TRBJ2-1; TRBD2 matches at 12 bases. V was clipped by 4 bases and J by 3 bases; unmatched bases: 5. The CDR3 spans 16 residues. From germline, CDR1 is SGDLS and CDR2 YYNGEE. The CDR3, as DNA: TGTGCCAGCAGCCCCGAACTAGCGGGAGGCTACAATGAGCAGTTCTTC. This encodes CASSPELAGGYNEQFF.